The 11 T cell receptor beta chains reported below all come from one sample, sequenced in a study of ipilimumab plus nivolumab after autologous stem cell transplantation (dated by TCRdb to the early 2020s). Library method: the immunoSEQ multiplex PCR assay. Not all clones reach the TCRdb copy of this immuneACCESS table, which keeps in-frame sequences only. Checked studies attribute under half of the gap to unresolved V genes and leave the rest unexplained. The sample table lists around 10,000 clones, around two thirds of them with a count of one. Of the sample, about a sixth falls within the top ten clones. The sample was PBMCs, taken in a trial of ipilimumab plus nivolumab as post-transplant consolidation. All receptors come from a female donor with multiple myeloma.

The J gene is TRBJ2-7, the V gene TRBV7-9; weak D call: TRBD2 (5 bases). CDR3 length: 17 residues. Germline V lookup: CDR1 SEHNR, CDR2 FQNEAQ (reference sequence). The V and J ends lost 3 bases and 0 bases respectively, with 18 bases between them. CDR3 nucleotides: TGTGCCAGCAGCTTCGCCTCACTAGAAGGGAACTCCTACGAGCAGTACTTC. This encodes CASSFASLEGNSYEQYF.

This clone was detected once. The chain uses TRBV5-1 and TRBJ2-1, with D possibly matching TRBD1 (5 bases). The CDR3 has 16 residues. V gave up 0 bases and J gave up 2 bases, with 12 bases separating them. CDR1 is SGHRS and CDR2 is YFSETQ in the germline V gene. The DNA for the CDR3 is TGCGCCAGCAGCTTGGGGGGCTGGGTTCCCTACAATGAGCAGTTCTTC. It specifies CASSLGGWVPYNEQFF.

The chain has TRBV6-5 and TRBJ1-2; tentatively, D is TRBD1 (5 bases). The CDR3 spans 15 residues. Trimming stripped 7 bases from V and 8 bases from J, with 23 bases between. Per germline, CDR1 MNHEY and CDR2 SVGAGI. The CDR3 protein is CASTRFREGAWGYTF. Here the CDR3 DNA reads TGTGCCAGCACTCGATTCAGGGAAGGGGCTTGGGGCTACACCTTC.

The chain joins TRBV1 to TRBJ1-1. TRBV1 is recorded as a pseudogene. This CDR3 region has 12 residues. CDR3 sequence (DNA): TGCACCAGCAGCGCTGGGAACACTGAAGCTTTCTTT. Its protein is CTSSAGNTEAFF.

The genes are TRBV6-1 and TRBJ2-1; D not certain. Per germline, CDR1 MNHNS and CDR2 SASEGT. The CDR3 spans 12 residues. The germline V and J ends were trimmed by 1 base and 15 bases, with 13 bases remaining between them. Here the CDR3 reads CASSEEKRSRFF. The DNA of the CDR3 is TGTGCCAGCAGTGAAGAGAAAAGATCGCGGTTCTTC.

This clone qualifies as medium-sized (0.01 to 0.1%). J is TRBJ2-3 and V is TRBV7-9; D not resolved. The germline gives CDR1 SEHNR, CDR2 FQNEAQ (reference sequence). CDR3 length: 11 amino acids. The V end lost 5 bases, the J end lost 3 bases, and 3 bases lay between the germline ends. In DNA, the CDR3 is TGTGCCAGCAGCGCAACAGATACGCAGTATTTT. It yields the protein CASSATDTQYF.

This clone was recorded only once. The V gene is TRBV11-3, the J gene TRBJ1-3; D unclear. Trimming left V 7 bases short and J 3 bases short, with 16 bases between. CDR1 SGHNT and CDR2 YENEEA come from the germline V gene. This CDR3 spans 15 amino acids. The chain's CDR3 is CASIYPGVGGNTIYF. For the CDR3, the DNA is TGTGCCAGCATCTATCCCGGGGTGGGTGGAAACACCATATATTTT.

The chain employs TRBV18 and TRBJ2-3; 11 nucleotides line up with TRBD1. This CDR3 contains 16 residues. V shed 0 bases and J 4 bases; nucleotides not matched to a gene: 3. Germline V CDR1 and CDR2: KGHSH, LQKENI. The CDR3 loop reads CASSPPGQGEADTQYF. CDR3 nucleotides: TGTGCCAGCTCACCACCGGGACAGGGGGAGGCAGATACGCAGTATTTT.

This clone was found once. This CDR3 reads CASSLGQVDYNEQFF. CDR3 bases: TGCGCCAGCAGCTTGGGGCAGGTGGACTACAATGAGCAGTTCTTC. V gene TRBV5-1 combines with J gene TRBJ2-1; D is unclear. The germline V gene has CDR1 SGHRS and CDR2 YFSETQ. The CDR3 loop spans 15 amino acids. V gave up 0 bases and J gave up 3 bases, with 10 bases separating them.

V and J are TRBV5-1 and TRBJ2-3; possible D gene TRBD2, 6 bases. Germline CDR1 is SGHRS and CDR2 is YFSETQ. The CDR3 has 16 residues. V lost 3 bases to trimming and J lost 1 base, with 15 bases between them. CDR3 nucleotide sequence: TGCGCCAGCAGCTGGGGGGTCGACGCCCGCACAGATACGCAGTATTTT. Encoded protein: CASSWGVDARTDTQYF.

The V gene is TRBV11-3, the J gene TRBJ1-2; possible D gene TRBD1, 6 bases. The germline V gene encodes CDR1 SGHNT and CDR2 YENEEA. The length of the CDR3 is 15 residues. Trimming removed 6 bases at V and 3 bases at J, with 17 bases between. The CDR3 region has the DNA TGTGCCAGCAGACCCTACAGGGTATGTGACTATGGCTACACCTTC. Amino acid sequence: CASRPYRVCDYGYTF. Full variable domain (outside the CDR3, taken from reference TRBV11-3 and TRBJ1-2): EAGVVQSPRYKIIEKKQPVAFWCNPISGHNTLYWYLQNLGQGPELLIRYENEEAVDDSQLPKDRFSAERLKGVDSTLKIQPAELGDSAVYLCASRPYRVCDYGYTFGSGTRLTVV.